This T cell receptor beta chain is drawn from a study of T cell repertoires in cytomegalovirus infection. Trimming cost V 3 bases and J 4 bases, with 11 bases left between them. Germline V gene lookup returns CDR1 DFQATT and CDR2 SNEGSKA (reference sequence). The CDR3 is made up of 13 amino acids. TCRdb fed the reads into MiXCR, producing one record per CDR3 protein. The data hold about 180,000 distinct CDR3 sequences, with under 15% observed a single time. This clonotype was detected many times. The antigen remains undetermined. Study-wide findings and caveats: Carriers of CMV plus the relevant HLA were identified by cumulative public TCR beta family frequency. The ex vivo response was dominated by HLA-C-restricted CMV-specific TCR beta clonotypes.

This rearrangement joins TRBV20-1 to TRBJ2-3, with no clear D. The sequencing sample was made of PBMCs. This sequence was found in a human donor in good health (CMV status not recorded). Some clones in this sample may be carry-over from other donors' samples. The chain's CDR3 is CSASDGFADTQYF. CDR3 nucleotide sequence: TGCAGTGCTAGCGATGGATTTGCAGATACGCAGTATTTT.